The rows below give T cell receptor beta chains drawn from one sample of a study of CD8 T cells in Susac syndrome. TCRdb ran MiXCR on the immunoSEQ multiplex PCR reads and lists one entry per CDR3 protein. The repertoire consists of tens of thousands of distinct CDR3 sequences, with roughly 96% occurring once and the leading ten covering roughly 0.44%. Sequencing was carried out using CD8+ T cells from PBMCs. The receptor set was obtained from a human donor with Susac syndrome. The CDR3 runs from the conserved cysteine through the conserved F or W. Each record gives: J gene, V gene, D gene, clone size, CDR3 DNA, CDR3 protein. The D gene is left open where the match is weak. A clone size is listed for some rows: how often the clone was seen (once, few, many), or a class if it is expanded.

J: TRBJ2-1; V: TRBV29-1; D: TRBD2; size: .; DNA: TGCAGCGTGGCCCCGAATAGCGGGGGGGATGAGCAGTTCTTC; CDR3: CSVAPNSGGDEQFF
J: TRBJ2-5; V: TRBV18; D: .; size: .; DNA: TGTGCCAGCTCACTGTACCAAAACCAAGAGACCCAGTACTTC; CDR3: CASSLYQNQETQYF
J: TRBJ2-1; V: TRBV15; D: TRBD1; size: .; DNA: TGTGCCACCAGCGGGGACAGACAGTTTTACAATGAGCAGTTCTTC; CDR3: CATSGDRQFYNEQFF
J: TRBJ1-4; V: TRBV20-1; D: .; size: .; DNA: TGCAGTGCTAGAGATCTAGGGGCGTGGGTCTTACCGAATGAAAAACTGTTTTTT; CDR3: CSARDLGAWVLPNEKLFF
J: TRBJ1-3; V: TRBV4-2; D: .; size: .; DNA: TGTGCCAGCAGCCAAGAGGTGACTGAGGGAAACACCATATATTTT; CDR3: CASSQEVTEGNTIYF
J: TRBJ2-3; V: TRBV5-4; D: .; size: .; DNA: TGTGCCAGCAGCTTGTCTTGGATGGCACTAACCACAGATACGCAGTATTTT; CDR3: CASSLSWMALTTDTQYF
J: TRBJ2-5; V: TRBV7-8; D: .; size: .; DNA: TGTGCCAGCAGCCCAGGGGCCTGGGGGGTTGGGGAGACCCAGTACTTC; CDR3: CASSPGAWGVGETQYF
J: TRBJ2-3; V: TRBV2; D: TRBD2; size: once; DNA: TGTGCCAGCAGCCCAGTAGCGGGAGGGTACACAGATACGCAGTATTTT; CDR3: CASSPVAGGYTDTQYF
J: TRBJ2-5; V: TRBV20-1; D: .; size: .; DNA: TGCAGTGCAAACCGGGACCTCCAAGAGACCCAGTACTTC; CDR3: CSANRDLQETQYF
J: TRBJ2-1; V: TRBV13; D: .; size: .; DNA: TGTGCCAGCAGCCAACAGGGAAATGAGCAGTTCTTC; CDR3: CASSQQGNEQFF
J: TRBJ1-5; V: TRBV20-1; D: .; size: once; DNA: TGCAGTGCTCGAGAGGGGCAGGGTCGCAATCAGCCCCAGCATTTT; CDR3: CSAREGQGRNQPQHF
J: TRBJ2-2; V: TRBV18; D: .; size: .; DNA: TGTGCCAGCTCACATACAGGATACACCGGGGAGCTGTTTTTT; CDR3: CASSHTGYTGELFF
J: TRBJ2-1; V: TRBV25-1; D: TRBD2; size: .; DNA: TGTGCCAGCAGTGAATATAAGACTAGCGGGAGCCCCGATGAGCAGTTCTTC; CDR3: CASSEYKTSGSPDEQFF
J: TRBJ2-1; V: TRBV7-8; D: .; size: .; DNA: TGTGCCAGCAGCACCTTCGGGACTGTCCTATTGCAGTTCTTC; CDR3: CASSTFGTVLLQFF
J: TRBJ1-5; V: TRBV9; D: .; size: .; DNA: TGTGCCAGCTTGGGAGAAGGCTCCGTTTCTAAATGTCAGCCCCAGCATTTT; CDR3: CASLGEGSVSKCQPQHF
J: TRBJ2-1; V: TRBV4-2; D: TRBD2; size: .; DNA: TGTGCCAGCAGCCAAACTCTGACTAGCGGTTACAATGAGCAGTTCTTC; CDR3: CASSQTLTSGYNEQFF
J: TRBJ2-7; V: TRBV5-1; D: TRBD2; size: .; DNA: TGCGCCAGCAGCGCTCTAGCGGGCAACTACGAGCAGTACTTC; CDR3: CASSALAGNYEQYF
J: TRBJ2-6; V: TRBV15; D: .; size: .; DNA: TGTGCCACCAGCAACGAGGGGAGGGGGTCTGGGGCCAACGTCCTGACTTTC; CDR3: CATSNEGRGSGANVLTF
J: TRBJ2-1; V: TRBV11-1; D: TRBD2; size: .; DNA: TGTGCCACCCGGGAGGACAATGAGCAGTTCTTC; CDR3: CATREDNEQFF
J: TRBJ2-2; V: TRBV4-3; D: .; size: .; DNA: TGCGCCAGCAGCCCATCCCTGGGAGAAACCGGGGAGCTGTTTTTT; CDR3: CASSPSLGETGELFF
J: TRBJ1-4; V: TRBV13; D: .; size: .; DNA: TGTGCCAGCAGCCACACCGTTGAAGGGGCGCCTGAAAAACTGTTTTTT; CDR3: CASSHTVEGAPEKLFF
J: TRBJ1-1; V: TRBV7-3; D: .; size: .; DNA: TGTGCCAGCAGCCACCACGGCTATGACACTGAAGCTTTCTTT; CDR3: CASSHHGYDTEAFF
J: TRBJ2-7; V: TRBV6-6; D: .; size: .; DNA: TGTGCCAGCAGTCGGGGGCCTGACAGGTACGAGCAGTACTTC; CDR3: CASSRGPDRYEQYF
J: TRBJ1-1; V: TRBV19; D: .; size: .; DNA: TGTGCCAGTAGTATAGATCAAGGCACTGAAGCTTTCTTT; CDR3: CASSIDQGTEAFF
J: TRBJ2-1; V: TRBV4-2; D: .; size: .; DNA: TGTGCCAGCAGCCAAGATGAAGCCAGCTCCTACAATGAGCAGTTCTTC; CDR3: CASSQDEASSYNEQFF
J: TRBJ2-5; V: TRBV5-6; D: .; size: .; DNA: TGTGCCAGCAGCTTGTGGGACACGGGCCGGGAGACCCAGTACTTC; CDR3: CASSLWDTGRETQYF
J: TRBJ2-7; V: TRBV9; D: TRBD2; size: .; DNA: TGTGCCAGCAGCAACCGTAGCGGGAGGGCCTTCGACGAGCAGTACTTC; CDR3: CASSNRSGRAFDEQYF
J: TRBJ2-3; V: TRBV24-1; D: .; size: .; DNA: TGTGCCACCAGTGACTATGAGGGGGGCGATACGCAGTATTTT; CDR3: CATSDYEGGDTQYF
J: TRBJ2-7; V: TRBV29-1; D: TRBD2; size: .; DNA: TGCAGCGTTGAGGGGATAGCGGGAGGGCCCAGTCAACATCCCTACGAGCAGTACTTC; CDR3: CSVEGIAGGPSQHPYEQYF
J: TRBJ2-1; V: TRBV29-1; D: .; size: .; DNA: TGCAGCGTTGAGGGGGACACCAACTACAATGAGCAGTTCTTC; CDR3: CSVEGDTNYNEQFF
J: TRBJ2-3; V: TRBV24-1; D: .; size: .; DNA: TGTGCCACCAAGTCCGAATGGACAGATACGCAGTATTTT; CDR3: CATKSEWTDTQYF
J: TRBJ2-1; V: TRBV2; D: .; size: once; DNA: TGTGCCAGCACGGCGAGTCCCGCGGCCAATGAGCAGTTCTTC; CDR3: CASTASPAANEQFF
J: TRBJ2-5; V: TRBV10-3; D: .; size: .; DNA: TGTGCCATCAGTCTTTCTATTAAGGGGTCGGAGACCCAGTACTTC; CDR3: CAISLSIKGSETQYF
J: TRBJ1-2; V: TRBV27; D: .; size: .; DNA: TGTGCCAGCAGTTCCGGGGGCTATGGCTACACCTTC; CDR3: CASSSGGYGYTF
J: TRBJ2-1; V: TRBV9; D: TRBD2; size: .; DNA: TGTGCCAGCAGCCTCCCGACTAGCGGCCGCAATGAGCAGTTCTTC; CDR3: CASSLPTSGRNEQFF
J: TRBJ2-4; V: TRBV9; D: .; size: once; DNA: TGTGCCAGCAGCCCCACGAATCTAGCCAAAAACATTCAGTACTTC; CDR3: CASSPTNLAKNIQYF
J: TRBJ2-1; V: TRBV14; D: .; size: .; DNA: TGTGCCAGTACCAACTGGCCGCCGGGGCCCTACAATGAGCAGTTCTTC; CDR3: CASTNWPPGPYNEQFF
J: TRBJ2-1; V: TRBV20-1; D: .; size: .; DNA: TGCAGTGCTAGAGATCAGGCCAGGGGCAACAATGAGCAGTTCTTC; CDR3: CSARDQARGNNEQFF
J: TRBJ1-1; V: TRBV30; D: .; size: .; DNA: TGTGCCTGGAGTGTAGGGCAGGGGACCACTGAAGCTTTCTTT; CDR3: CAWSVGQGTTEAFF
J: TRBJ2-7; V: TRBV2; D: TRBD1; size: .; DNA: TGTGCCAGCAGTGGAGGGACAGCCTCCTACGAGCAGTACTTC; CDR3: CASSGGTASYEQYF